The next 9 T cell receptor beta chains were all read from a single sample in a study of blood T cell repertoires in COVID-19. The assay was immunoSEQ multiplex PCR, and TCRdb's table has in-frame clones only and misses some. The repertoire has 300,000 to 450,000 clones, around 87% of them found once; the top ten carry 2.3%. The sample taken for sequencing was peripheral blood. These receptors all come from a woman aged 55 to 70 with COVID-19, enrolled during active disease.

The CDR3 loop reads CASSFTTVQNTEAFF. CDR3 DNA sequence: TGTGCCAGCTCATTCACGACAGTACAGAACACTGAAGCTTTCTTT. The rearrangement uses TRBV18 and TRBJ1-1; possibly TRBD1 for D (5 bases). V lost 5 bases to trimming and J lost 1 base, with 14 bases between them. The V gene's germline CDR1 is KGHSH and CDR2 LQKENI. The CDR3 is made up of 15 amino acids.

This clone came up a few times. The chain employs TRBV28 and TRBJ1-1; 9 nucleotides align to TRBD1. V lost 8 bases and J lost 4; bases outside the gene matches: 5. Germline V lookup: CDR1 MDHEN, CDR2 SYDVKM. The CDR3 has 13 amino acids. The CDR3 here is CASGRDRVTEAFF. The CDR3 DNA reads TGTGCCAGCGGGCGGGACAGGGTCACTGAAGCTTTCTTT.

This sequence joins TRBV30 and TRBJ1-2, with 10 bases identical to TRBD1. V dropped 8 bases and J dropped 1; count of bases not matched to a gene: 1. CDR1 GTSNPN and CDR2 SVGIG come from the germline V gene (reference sequence). The CDR3 covers 12 residues. The CDR3 DNA follows: TGTGCCCGGGACAGGGGTAACTATGGCTACACCTTC. It translates to CARDRGNYGYTF.

This chain uses TRBV18 with TRBJ1-1, with 10 bases that match TRBD1. Germline loops: CDR1 KGHSH, CDR2 LQKENI. The CDR3 runs to 14 residues. Trimming at V came to 1 base and at J to 5 bases, leaving 1 base not matched to a gene. CDR3 in amino acids: CASSPRTGGTEAFF. For the CDR3, the DNA is TGTGCCAGCTCACCACGGACAGGGGGTACTGAAGCTTTCTTT.

The chain couples TRBV18 to TRBJ1-6; a weak D match, TRBD1 (6 bases). V shed 1 base and J shed 7 bases, with 8 bases lying between them. The CDR3 spans 14 residues. Germline CDR1 KGHSH, CDR2 LQKENI. CDR3 in DNA: TGTGCCAGCTCACCACAGGGGGTGAATTCACCCCTCCACTTT. Translation gives CASSPQGVNSPLHF.

The V gene is TRBV18, the J gene TRBJ2-2, with no clear D. Deletions cut 1 base from V and 1 base from J, with 13 bases between. CDR3 length: 17 amino acids. The germline V gene has CDR1 KGHSH and CDR2 LQKENI. CDR3 loop: CASSPLAQAWNTGELFF. CDR3 bases: TGTGCCAGCTCACCACTGGCGCAGGCCTGGAACACCGGGGAGCTGTTTTTT.

This clone was seen only once. The J gene is TRBJ1-2, the V gene TRBV5-5; 9 nucleotides align to TRBD1. CDR3 length: 18 amino acids. Germline loops: CDR1 SGHKS, CDR2 YYEKEE (reference sequence). V lost 0 bases, J lost 2 bases, and 11 bases stayed unmatched. CDR3 DNA sequence: TGTGCCAGCAGCTTGGGGCTTGTGGGGACAGGGACGAACTATGGCTACACCTTC. Its protein is CASSLGLVGTGTNYGYTF.

The genes are TRBV12-3 or TRBV12-4 and TRBJ1-1; possibly TRBD1 for D (5 bases). The CDR3 sequence is 13 residues long. V shed 6 bases and J shed 1 base, with 9 bases lying between them. CDR3 nucleotides: TGTGCCAGCAGACGACAGTGGAACACTGAAGCTTTCTTT. This translates into CASRRQWNTEAFF.

To note about this clone: Within the sample, other DNA sequences also encode this same CDR3. The J gene is TRBJ1-1, the V gene TRBV18, with D tentatively TRBD1 (5 bases). V gave up 1 base and J gave up 4 bases, with 7 bases separating them. The CDR3 has 13 residues. Germline V gene sequence: CDR1 KGHSH, CDR2 LQKENI. CDR3 protein: CASSPQGSTEAFF. The CDR3 region has the DNA TGTGCCAGCTCACCACAGGGGTCCACTGAAGCTTTCTTT.